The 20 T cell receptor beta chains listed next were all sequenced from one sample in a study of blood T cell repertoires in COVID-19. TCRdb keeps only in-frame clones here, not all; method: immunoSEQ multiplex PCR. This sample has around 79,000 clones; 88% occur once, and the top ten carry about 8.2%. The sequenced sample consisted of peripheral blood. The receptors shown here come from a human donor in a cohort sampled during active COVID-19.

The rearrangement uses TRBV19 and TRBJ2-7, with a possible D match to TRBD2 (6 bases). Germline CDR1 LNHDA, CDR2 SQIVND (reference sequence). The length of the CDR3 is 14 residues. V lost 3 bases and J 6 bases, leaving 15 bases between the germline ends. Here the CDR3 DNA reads TGTGCCAGTAGTATCATGGAGGGGACGTCCGAGCAGTACTTC. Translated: CASSIMEGTSEQYF.

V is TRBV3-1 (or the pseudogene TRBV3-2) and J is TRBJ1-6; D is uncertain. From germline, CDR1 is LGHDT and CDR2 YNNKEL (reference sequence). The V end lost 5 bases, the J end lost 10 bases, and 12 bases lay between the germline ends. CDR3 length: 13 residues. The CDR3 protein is CASSSTETSPLHF. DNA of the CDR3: TGTGCCAGCAGCTCTACCGAAACGTCACCCCTCCACTTT.

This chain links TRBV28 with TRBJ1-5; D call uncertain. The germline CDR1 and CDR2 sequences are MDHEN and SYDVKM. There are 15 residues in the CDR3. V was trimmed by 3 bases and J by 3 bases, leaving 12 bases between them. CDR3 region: CASSFGGGVNQPQHF. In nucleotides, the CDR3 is TGTGCCAGCAGTTTCGGAGGTGGGGTCAATCAGCCCCAGCATTTT.

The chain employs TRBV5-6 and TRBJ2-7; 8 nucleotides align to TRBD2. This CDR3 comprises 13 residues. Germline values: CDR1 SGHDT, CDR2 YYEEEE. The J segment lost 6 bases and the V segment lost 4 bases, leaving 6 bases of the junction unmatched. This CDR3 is CASSPAGVGEQYF. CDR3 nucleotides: TGTGCCAGCAGCCCAGCGGGAGTTGGCGAGCAGTACTTC.

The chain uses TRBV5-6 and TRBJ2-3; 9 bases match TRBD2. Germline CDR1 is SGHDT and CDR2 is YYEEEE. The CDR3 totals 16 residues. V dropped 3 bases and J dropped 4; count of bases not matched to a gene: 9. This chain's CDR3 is CASSSPGTSWADTQYF. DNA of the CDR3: TGTGCCAGCAGCTCCCCCGGGACTAGCTGGGCAGATACGCAGTATTTT.

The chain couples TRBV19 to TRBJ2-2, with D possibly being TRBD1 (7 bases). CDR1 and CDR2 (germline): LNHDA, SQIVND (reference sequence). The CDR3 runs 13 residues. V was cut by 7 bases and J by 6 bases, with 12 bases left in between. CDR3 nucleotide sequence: TGTGCCAGTACCAGGGGGGTCGCCGGGGAGCTGTTTTTT. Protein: CASTRGVAGELFF.

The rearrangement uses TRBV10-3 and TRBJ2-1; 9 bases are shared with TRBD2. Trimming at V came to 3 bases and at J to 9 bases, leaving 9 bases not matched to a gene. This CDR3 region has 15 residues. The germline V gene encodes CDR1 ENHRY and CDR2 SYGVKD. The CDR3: CAISDGAGGLSEQFF. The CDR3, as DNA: TGTGCCATCAGTGATGGGGCGGGAGGGTTGAGTGAGCAGTTCTTC.

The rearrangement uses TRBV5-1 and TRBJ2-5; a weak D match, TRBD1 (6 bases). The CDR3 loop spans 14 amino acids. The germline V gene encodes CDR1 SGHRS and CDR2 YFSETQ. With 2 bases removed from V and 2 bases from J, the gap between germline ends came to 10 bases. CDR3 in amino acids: CASSLQGLQETQYF. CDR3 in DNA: TGCGCCAGCAGCTTACAGGGCCTACAAGAGACCCAGTACTTC.

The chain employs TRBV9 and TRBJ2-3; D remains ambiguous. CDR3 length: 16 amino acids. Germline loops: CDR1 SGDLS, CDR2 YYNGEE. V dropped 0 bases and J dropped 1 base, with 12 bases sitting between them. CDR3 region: CASSVAASRGTDTQYF. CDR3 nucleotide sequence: TGTGCCAGCAGCGTAGCAGCCTCACGGGGCACAGATACGCAGTATTTT.

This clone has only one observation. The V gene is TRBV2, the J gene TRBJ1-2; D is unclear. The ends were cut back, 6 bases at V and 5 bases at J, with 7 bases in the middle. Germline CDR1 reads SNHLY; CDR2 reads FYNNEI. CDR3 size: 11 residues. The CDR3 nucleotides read TGTGCCAGCAGCGAGACTTATGGCTACACCTTC. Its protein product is CASSETYGYTF.

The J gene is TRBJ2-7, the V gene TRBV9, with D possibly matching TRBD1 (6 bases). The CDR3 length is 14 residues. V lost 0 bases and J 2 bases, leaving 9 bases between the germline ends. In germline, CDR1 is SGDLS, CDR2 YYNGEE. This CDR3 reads CASSVGRGPYEQYF. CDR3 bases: TGTGCCAGCAGCGTAGGCAGGGGCCCCTACGAGCAGTACTTC.

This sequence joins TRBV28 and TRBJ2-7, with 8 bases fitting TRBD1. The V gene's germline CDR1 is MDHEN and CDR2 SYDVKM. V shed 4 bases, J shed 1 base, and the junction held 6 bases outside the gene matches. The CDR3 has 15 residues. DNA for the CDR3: TGTGCCAGCAGTTCCAGGGGGCTGGCGTCCTACGAGCAGTACTTC. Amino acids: CASSSRGLASYEQYF.

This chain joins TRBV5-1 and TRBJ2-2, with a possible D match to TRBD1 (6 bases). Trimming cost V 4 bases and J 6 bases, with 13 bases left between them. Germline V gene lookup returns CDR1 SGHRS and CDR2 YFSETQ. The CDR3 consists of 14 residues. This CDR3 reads CASSAYRESGELFF. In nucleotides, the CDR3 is TGCGCCAGCAGCGCTTACAGGGAGTCCGGGGAGCTGTTTTTT. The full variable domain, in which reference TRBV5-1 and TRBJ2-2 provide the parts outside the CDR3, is KAGVTQTPRYLIKTRGQQVTLSCSPISGHRSVSWYQQTPGQGLQFLFEYFSETQRNKGNFPGRFSGRQFSNSRSEMNVSTLELGDSALYLCASSAYRESGELFFGEGSRLTVL.

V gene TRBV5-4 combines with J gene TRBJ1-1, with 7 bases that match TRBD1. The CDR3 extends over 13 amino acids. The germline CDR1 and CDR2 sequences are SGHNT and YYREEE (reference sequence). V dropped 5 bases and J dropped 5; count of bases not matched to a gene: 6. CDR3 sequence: CASSLQGSTEAFF. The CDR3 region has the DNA TGTGCCAGCAGTTTACAGGGGTCGACTGAAGCTTTCTTT.

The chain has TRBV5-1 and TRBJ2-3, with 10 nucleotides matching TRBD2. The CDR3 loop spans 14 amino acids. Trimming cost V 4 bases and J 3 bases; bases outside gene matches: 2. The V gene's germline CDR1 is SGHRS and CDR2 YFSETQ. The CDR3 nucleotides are TGCGCCAGCAGCGTGACTAGCGGGACAGATACGCAGTATTTT. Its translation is CASSVTSGTDTQYF.

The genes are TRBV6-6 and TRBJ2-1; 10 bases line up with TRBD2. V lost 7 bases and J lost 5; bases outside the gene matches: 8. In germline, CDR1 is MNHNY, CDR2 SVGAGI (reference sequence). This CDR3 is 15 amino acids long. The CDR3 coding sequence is TGTGCCAGCACCAGAGAGCGGGGGGGAAACAATGAGCAGTTCTTC. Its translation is CASTRERGGNNEQFF.

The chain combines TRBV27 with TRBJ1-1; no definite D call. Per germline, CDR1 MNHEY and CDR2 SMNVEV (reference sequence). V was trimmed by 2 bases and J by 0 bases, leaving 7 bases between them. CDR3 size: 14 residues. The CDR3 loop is CASSLGQMNTEAFF. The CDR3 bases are TGTGCCAGCAGTTTAGGTCAGATGAACACTGAAGCTTTCTTT.

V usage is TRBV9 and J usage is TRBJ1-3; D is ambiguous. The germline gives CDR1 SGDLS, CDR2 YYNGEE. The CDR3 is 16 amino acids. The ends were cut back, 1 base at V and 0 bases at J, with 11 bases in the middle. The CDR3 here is CASSVNLGRSGNTIYF. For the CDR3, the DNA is TGTGCCAGCAGCGTAAATCTTGGGCGCTCTGGAAACACCATATATTTT.

CDR3 DNA sequence: TGTGCCAGCCGAGAACCACAGGATTACAATGAGCAGTTCTTC. Its translation: CASREPQDYNEQFF. The rearrangement joins TRBV5-8 to TRBJ2-1; possibly TRBD1 for D (5 bases). Per the germline V gene, CDR1 is SGHTS and CDR2 is YDEGEE. The V end was cut by 7 bases, the J end by 4 bases, with 15 bases between. The CDR3 has 14 residues.

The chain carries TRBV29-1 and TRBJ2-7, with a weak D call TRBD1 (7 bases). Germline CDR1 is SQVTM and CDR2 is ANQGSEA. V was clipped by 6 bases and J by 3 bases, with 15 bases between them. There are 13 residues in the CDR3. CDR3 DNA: TGCAGCGTGGGACAGCGGGTAAACTACGAGCAGTACTTC. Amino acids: CSVGQRVNYEQYF.